The 32 T cell receptor beta chains below all came from one sample that was sequenced in a study of T cell changes during pregnancy in multiple sclerosis. Data came from immunoSEQ multiplex PCR; TCRdb stores just in-frame clones and leaves some out. This table has tens of thousands of clones, approximately 91% appearing once. The source was CD4+ T cells from peripheral blood mononuclear cells, collected in the third trimester of pregnancy. Receptors originate from a female donor with multiple sclerosis, enrolled in a pregnancy study.

This rearrangement joins TRBV10-2 to TRBJ2-7, with a tentative D call TRBD1 (6 bases). V was shortened by 8 bases and J by 1 base, with 12 bases between the two germline ends. Germline V gene lookup returns CDR1 WSHSY and CDR2 SAAADI. The CDR3 is made up of 13 amino acids. This chain's CDR3 is CASGGQPSYEQYF. CDR3 nucleotide sequence: TGCGCCAGCGGGGGACAACCGTCCTACGAGCAGTACTTC.

V is TRBV10-3 and J is TRBJ2-5, with TRBD2 matching 8 bases. The CDR3 loop spans 17 amino acids. Germline values: CDR1 ENHRY, CDR2 SYGVKD. J was trimmed by 0 bases and V by 5 bases; bases with no gene match: 11. The CDR3 sequence: CAISKESERGYQETQYF. CDR3 in DNA: TGTGCCATCAGTAAGGAGTCGGAGCGGGGGTACCAAGAGACCCAGTACTTC.

The chain couples TRBV6-5 to TRBJ2-5; no definite D call. The ends were cut back, 5 bases at V and 5 bases at J, with 15 bases in the middle. The CDR3 is 14 residues long. Per germline, CDR1 MNHEY and CDR2 SVGAGI. The CDR3: CASSNSRVWETQYF. CDR3 DNA: TGTGCCAGCAGTAATTCTCGGGTATGGGAGACCCAGTACTTC.

The chain has TRBV5-1 and TRBJ2-3, with a tentative D call TRBD1 (5 bases). The CDR3 length is 15 residues. Germline loops: CDR1 SGHRS, CDR2 YFSETQ. Trimming took off 5 bases at V and 0 bases at J, with 13 bases between the two ends. CDR3 amino acids: CASRSGRASTDTQYF. CDR3 DNA: TGCGCCAGCAGATCCGGCAGGGCTAGCACAGATACGCAGTATTTT. Full variable domain (outside the CDR3, taken from reference TRBV5-1 and TRBJ2-3): KAGVTQTPRYLIKTRGQQVTLSCSPISGHRSVSWYQQTPGQGLQFLFEYFSETQRNKGNFPGRFSGRQFSNSRSEMNVSTLELGDSALYLCASRSGRASTDTQYFGPGTRLTVL.

This rearrangement joins TRBV30 to TRBJ2-3; 12 bases fit TRBD2. Germline V gives CDR1 GTSNPN, CDR2 SVGIG (reference sequence). With V trimmed by 1 base and J by 2 bases, 4 bases remained unmatched. CDR3 size: 16 residues. The DNA for the CDR3 is TGTGCCTGGAGTGGGCTAGCGGGGGGGTACACAGATACGCAGTATTTT. Translated, it gives CAWSGLAGGYTDTQYF.

V and J are TRBV11-2 and TRBJ1-2; TRBD1 might be the D (6 bases). V was trimmed by 5 bases and J by 8 bases, leaving 15 bases between them. The CDR3 length is 13 residues. Germline CDR1 reads SGHAT; CDR2 reads FQNNGV. This chain's CDR3 is CASSTDRLGGYTF. The CDR3 nucleotides are TGTGCCAGCAGCACCGACAGGTTGGGGGGCTACACCTTC. Using reference TRBV11-2 and TRBJ1-2 for the parts outside the CDR3, the full variable domain is EAGVAQSPRYKIIEKRQSVAFWCNPISGHATLYWYQQILGQGPKLLIQFQNNGVVDDSQLPKDRFSAERLKGVDSTLKIQPAKLEDSAVYLCASSTDRLGGYTFGSGTRLTVV.

The CDR3 reads CAIAAPHNSEAFF. CDR3 coding DNA: TGTGCCATCGCGGCGCCGCATAACTCTGAAGCTTTCTTT. The chain joins TRBV10-3 to TRBJ1-1; D gene unclear. The germline V and J ends were trimmed by 8 bases and 6 bases, with 16 bases remaining between them. The CDR3 consists of 13 residues. In germline, CDR1 is ENHRY, CDR2 SYGVKD.

The rearrangement uses TRBV9 and TRBJ2-2; 14 nucleotides line up with TRBD2. The CDR3 runs to 19 residues. In germline, CDR1 is SGDLS, CDR2 YYNGEE. V lost 1 base, J lost 0 bases, and 5 bases stayed unmatched. The CDR3 loop is CASSVRGLAGAPNTGELFF. The CDR3 DNA follows: TGTGCCAGCAGCGTAAGGGGACTAGCGGGGGCCCCGAACACCGGGGAGCTGTTTTTT.

This chain joins TRBV7-3 and TRBJ2-1, with TRBD2 identical over 10 bases. The trim removed 0 bases at V and 6 bases at J, leaving 5 bases unmatched. CDR3 length: 16 amino acids. Germline assignment: CDR1 SGHTA and CDR2 FQGTGA. CDR3 in amino acids: CASSLTRSGGGNEQFF. The CDR3, as DNA: TGTGCCAGCAGCTTAACGAGGAGCGGGGGGGGCAATGAGCAGTTCTTC.

The genes are TRBV27 and TRBJ1-2; the match to TRBD1 covers 9 bases. Trimming at V came to 0 bases and at J to 5 bases, leaving 1 base not matched to a gene. There are 14 residues in the CDR3. CDR1 and CDR2 from the germline V gene are MNHEY and SMNVEV (reference sequence). CDR3 in amino acids: CASSLSTGGYGYTF. The CDR3 nucleotides read TGTGCCAGCAGTTTATCGACAGGGGGGTATGGCTACACCTTC.

The rearrangement joins TRBV2 to TRBJ1-1; D unresolved. The CDR3 runs 11 residues. Per germline, CDR1 SNHLY and CDR2 FYNNEI. V was trimmed by 0 bases and J by 11 bases, leaving 7 bases between them. The CDR3 here is CASSEARRAFF. Written as DNA, the CDR3 is TGTGCCAGCAGTGAAGCAAGGAGGGCTTTCTTT.

This clone was seen only a few times. The gene calls are TRBV30 and TRBJ1-5; D unclear. Germline CDR1 GTSNPN, CDR2 SVGIG (reference sequence). CDR3 length equals 14 residues. The V end was cut by 0 bases, the J end by 6 bases, with 12 bases between. CDR3 sequence (DNA): TGTGCCTGGAGTGTACTAGGGATGGGTCAGCCCCAGCATTTT. It encodes CAWSVLGMGQPQHF.

The gene calls are TRBV10-3 and TRBJ1-1, with D perhaps matching TRBD1 (5 bases). The germline V gene encodes CDR1 ENHRY and CDR2 SYGVKD. The CDR3 extends over 12 amino acids. V shed 8 bases and J shed 3 bases, with 10 bases lying between them. The chain's CDR3 is CAIGTGDTEAFF. The CDR3 bases are TGTGCCATCGGGACGGGGGACACTGAAGCTTTCTTT.

This clone has just one count. This chain connects TRBV6-5 to TRBJ2-5; D unresolved. Trimming removed 2 bases at V and 5 bases at J, with 9 bases between. This CDR3 contains 13 residues. Germline-derived CDR1 and CDR2 are MNHEY and SVGAGI. CDR3 loop: CASSYAGWETQYF. CDR3 in DNA: TGTGCCAGCAGTTACGCCGGGTGGGAGACCCAGTACTTC.

This rearrangement joins TRBV30 to TRBJ1-2; no clear D. The germline V gene encodes CDR1 GTSNPN and CDR2 SVGIG (reference sequence). V dropped 0 bases and J dropped 8 bases, with 13 bases sitting between them. The CDR3 sequence is 13 residues long. CDR3 amino acids: CAWSVNLGGGYTF. DNA of the CDR3: TGTGCCTGGAGTGTAAACCTGGGAGGAGGCTACACCTTC.

V is TRBV7-3 and J is TRBJ2-3; 8 nucleotides match TRBD2. The J segment lost 4 bases and the V segment lost 1 base, leaving 10 bases of the junction unmatched. The CDR3 runs to 17 residues. Germline lookup yields CDR1 SGHTA and CDR2 FQGTGA. CDR3: CASSLRGAGGPADTQYF. CDR3 coding DNA: TGTGCCAGCAGCTTAAGAGGCGCGGGGGGCCCCGCAGATACGCAGTATTTT. Combining the CDR3 with reference TRBV7-3 and TRBJ2-3 gives the whole variable domain GAGVSQTPSNKVTEKGKYVELRCDPISGHTALYWYRQSLGQGPEFLIYFQGTGAADDSGLPNDRFFAVRPEGSVSTLKIQRTERGDSAVYLCASSLRGAGGPADTQYFGPGTRLTVL.

The V call is TRBV6-5, the J call TRBJ1-5, with D tentatively TRBD1 (6 bases). This CDR3 has 14 residues. V was cut by 4 bases and J by 0 bases, with 7 bases left in between. Germline CDR1 MNHEY, CDR2 SVGAGI. CDR3 sequence: CASSSTGSNQPQHF. DNA of the CDR3: TGTGCCAGCAGTTCGACAGGTAGCAATCAGCCCCAGCATTTT.

V and J are TRBV29-1 and TRBJ2-7, with D perhaps matching TRBD2 (6 bases). Germline assignment: CDR1 SQVTM and CDR2 ANQGSEA. Trimming pared 7 bases from V and 7 bases from J, leaving 17 bases between. The CDR3 runs 12 residues. The CDR3 DNA reads as TGCAGCGGCGGACACTCGGGGGAAGAGCAGTACTTC. It yields the protein CSGGHSGEEQYF.

The V call is TRBV6-5, the J call TRBJ1-1; D is possibly TRBD1 (5 bases). The CDR3 length is 15 residues. V dropped 0 bases and J dropped 4 bases, with 12 bases sitting between them. The germline V gene has CDR1 MNHEY and CDR2 SVGAGI. The chain's CDR3 is CASSYSGQGSTEAFF. CDR3 in DNA: TGTGCCAGCAGTTACTCAGGCCAGGGTAGCACTGAAGCTTTCTTT.

The rearrangement joins TRBV19 to TRBJ1-1, with a possible D match to TRBD1 (5 bases). Trimming pared 1 base from V and 1 base from J, leaving 10 bases between. The CDR3 has 15 amino acids. Germline values: CDR1 LNHDA, CDR2 SQIVND (reference sequence). CDR3 protein: CASSIGRGENTEAFF. The DNA of the CDR3 is TGTGCCAGTAGTATAGGGAGGGGTGAGAACACTGAAGCTTTCTTT.

This rearrangement joins TRBV18 to TRBJ2-7, with D maybe TRBD2 (5 bases). CDR1 is KGHSH, CDR2 LQKENI, per germline. The CDR3 spans 15 residues. V lost 3 bases and J 4 bases, leaving 16 bases between the germline ends. The CDR3 DNA reads as TGTGCCAGCTCACCTCCGGGGATCGGCGAGTACGAGCAGTACTTC. Protein sequence: CASSPPGIGEYEQYF.

The V and J genes are TRBV6-5 and TRBJ2-3, with 7 bases lining up with TRBD2. The CDR3 consists of 15 residues. The V gene's germline CDR1 is MNHEY and CDR2 SVGAGI. V was clipped by 6 bases and J by 3 bases; unmatched bases: 9. The CDR3 DNA reads as TGTGCCAGCAGCGTCCGGGCGGGGGATACAGATACGCAGTATTTT. It yields the protein CASSVRAGDTDTQYF.

This clone was found once. The gene calls are TRBV30 and TRBJ1-6; 7 nucleotides agree with TRBD1. Germline lookup yields CDR1 GTSNPN and CDR2 SVGIG (reference sequence). This CDR3 comprises 15 residues. J was trimmed by 7 bases and V by 4 bases; bases with no gene match: 10. The chain's CDR3 is CAWTLGQASNSPLHF. The CDR3 DNA follows: TGTGCCTGGACCCTTGGACAGGCATCAAATTCACCCCTCCACTTT.

This clone is a singleton in its sample. J is TRBJ2-2 and V is TRBV7-3; TRBD2 might be the D (6 bases). CDR1 is SGHTA, CDR2 FQGTGA, per germline. This CDR3 has 16 amino acids. The V end was cut by 5 bases, the J end by 8 bases, with 21 bases between. CDR3 amino acids: CASSTSRDSSFGELFF. CDR3 nucleotides: TGTGCCAGCAGCACCTCGCGGGACTCCTCCTTTGGGGAGCTGTTTTTT.

The CDR3 loop is CASSVSTSGGEQFF. The CDR3, as DNA: TGTGCCAGCAGCGTCTCGACTAGCGGGGGTGAGCAGTTCTTC. This sequence joins TRBV11-1 and TRBJ2-1; 12 bases line up with TRBD2. The V gene's germline CDR1 is SGHAT and CDR2 FQDESV (reference sequence). The CDR3 covers 14 residues. V shed 5 bases and J 9 bases; nucleotides not matched to a gene: 5.

The CDR3 DNA reads TGTGCCAGCAGCTTGGTATACCCAGACTACGAGCAGTACTTC. This sequence encodes CASSLVYPDYEQYF. This rearrangement joins TRBV7-2 to TRBJ2-7; no clear D gene. The germline V and J ends were trimmed by 3 bases and 3 bases, with 12 bases remaining between them. CDR3 length equals 14 residues. Germline V lookup: CDR1 SGHTA, CDR2 FQGNSA.

V gene TRBV2 combines with J gene TRBJ2-1; 12 positions agree with TRBD2. CDR1 and CDR2 (germline): SNHLY, FYNNEI. With V trimmed by 1 base and J by 10 bases, 5 bases remained unmatched. The CDR3 totals 15 residues. The CDR3 spells CASSEELAGGREQFF. CDR3 sequence (DNA): TGTGCCAGCAGTGAAGAGCTAGCGGGGGGGAGAGAGCAGTTCTTC.

The rearrangement joins TRBV5-1 to TRBJ2-7; 10 bases agree with TRBD2. Germline V gene data show CDR1 as SGHRS and CDR2 as YFSETQ. J gave up 5 bases and V 4 bases, and 9 bases lay outside the gene matches. The CDR3 is 15 residues long. This CDR3 is CASSTQRGGVDEQYF. Written as DNA, the CDR3 is TGCGCCAGCAGCACCCAGCGGGGGGGCGTCGACGAGCAGTACTTC.

This clone was detected once. This rearrangement joins TRBV19 to TRBJ1-3; TRBD1 matches at 9 bases. Trimming cost V 4 bases and J 3 bases; bases outside gene matches: 10. CDR1 and CDR2 from the germline V gene are LNHDA and SQIVND (reference sequence). The CDR3 is 17 amino acids. The CDR3 loop reads CASSTSGGQGLGNTIYF. CDR3 DNA: TGTGCCAGTAGTACTTCCGGAGGACAGGGGCTTGGAAACACCATATATTTT. Full variable domain (outside the CDR3, taken from reference TRBV19 and TRBJ1-3): DGGITQSPKYLFRKEGQNVTLSCEQNLNHDAMYWYRQDPGQGLRLIYYSQIVNDFQKGDIAEGYSVSREKKESFPLTVTSAQKNPTAFYLCASSTSGGQGLGNTIYFGEGSWLTVV.

This clone was detected once. V is TRBV5-4 and J is TRBJ2-5, with TRBD1 as a possible D gene (5 bases). CDR3 length: 13 residues. Germline V gene sequence: CDR1 SGHNT, CDR2 YYREEE (reference sequence). With 2 bases removed from V and 6 bases from J, the gap between germline ends came to 11 bases. In DNA form, the CDR3 reads TGTGCCAGCAGCTTCGCAGGGCGACAGACCCAGTACTTC. It encodes CASSFAGRQTQYF.

This clone was counted a few times. V is TRBV2 and J is TRBJ1-6, with D unclear. Between the trimmed V and J ends, which lost 7 bases and 7 bases, there was a span of 14 bases. CDR1 is SNHLY, CDR2 FYNNEI, per germline. The CDR3 has 14 residues. CDR3 coding DNA: TGTGCCAGCACCGGGCGGGGTGGGAATTCACCCCTCCACTTT. Translating gives CASTGRGGNSPLHF.

The rearrangement uses TRBV6-6 and TRBJ1-4, with D possibly matching TRBD1 (6 bases). Trimming cost V 8 bases and J 0 bases, with 13 bases left between them. Germline CDR1 reads MNHNY; CDR2 reads SVGAGI (reference sequence). The CDR3 contains 15 residues. This CDR3 reads CASHRRTATNEKLFF. The CDR3 bases are TGTGCCAGCCACCGACGGACAGCAACTAATGAAAAACTGTTTTTT.